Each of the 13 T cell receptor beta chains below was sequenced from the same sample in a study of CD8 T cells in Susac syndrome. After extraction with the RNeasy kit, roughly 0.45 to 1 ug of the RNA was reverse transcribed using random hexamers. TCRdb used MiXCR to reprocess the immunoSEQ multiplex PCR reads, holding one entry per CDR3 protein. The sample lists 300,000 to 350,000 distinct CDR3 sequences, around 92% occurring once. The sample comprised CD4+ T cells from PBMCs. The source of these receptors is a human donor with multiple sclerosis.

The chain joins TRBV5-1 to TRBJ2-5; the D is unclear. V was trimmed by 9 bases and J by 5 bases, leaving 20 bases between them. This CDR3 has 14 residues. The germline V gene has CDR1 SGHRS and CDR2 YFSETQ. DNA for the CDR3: TGCGCCACCAGATCTCCCGACCTGACCGAGACCCAGTACTTC. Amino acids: CATRSPDLTETQYF.

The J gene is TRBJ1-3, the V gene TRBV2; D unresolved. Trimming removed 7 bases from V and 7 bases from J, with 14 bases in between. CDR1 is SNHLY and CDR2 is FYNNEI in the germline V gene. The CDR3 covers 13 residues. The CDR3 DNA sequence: TGTGCCAGCACGGCGGGGATTCGGAACACCATATATTTT. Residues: CASTAGIRNTIYF.

The CDR3 is CASSPAHYGYTF. The CDR3 DNA reads as TGTGCCAGCAGCCCCGCACACTATGGCTACACCTTC. This chain links TRBV7-9 with TRBJ1-2; no firm D call. Between the trimmed V and J ends, which lost 5 bases and 3 bases, there was a span of 7 bases. Per germline, CDR1 SEHNR and CDR2 FQNEAQ (reference sequence). The CDR3 totals 12 residues.

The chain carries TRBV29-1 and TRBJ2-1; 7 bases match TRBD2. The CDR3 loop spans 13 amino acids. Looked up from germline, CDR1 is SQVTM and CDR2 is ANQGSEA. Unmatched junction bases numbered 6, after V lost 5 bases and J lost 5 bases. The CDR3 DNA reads TGCAGCGTTCGGGCTAGCGGTAACAATGAGCAGTTCTTC. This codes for CSVRASGNNEQFF.

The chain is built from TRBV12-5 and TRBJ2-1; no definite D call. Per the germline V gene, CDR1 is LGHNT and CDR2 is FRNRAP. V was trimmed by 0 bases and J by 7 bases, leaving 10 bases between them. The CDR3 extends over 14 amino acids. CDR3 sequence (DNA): TGTGCTAGTGGTTTGGTACTTTTGCAGAATGAGCAGTTCTTC. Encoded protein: CASGLVLLQNEQFF. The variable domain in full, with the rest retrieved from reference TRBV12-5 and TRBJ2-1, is DARVTQTPRHKVTEMGQEVTMRCQPILGHNTVFWYRQTMMQGLELLAYFRNRAPLDDSGMPKDRFSAEMPDATLATLKIQPSEPRDSAVYFCASGLVLLQNEQFFGPGTRLTVL.

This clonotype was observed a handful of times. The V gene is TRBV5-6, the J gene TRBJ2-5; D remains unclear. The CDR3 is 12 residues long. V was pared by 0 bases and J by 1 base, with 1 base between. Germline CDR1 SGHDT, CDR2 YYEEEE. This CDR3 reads CASSLVQETQYF. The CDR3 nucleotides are TGTGCCAGCAGCTTGGTCCAAGAGACCCAGTACTTC.

In nucleotides, the CDR3 is TGCAGCGTTTCCGGGGCAGTCTCTAACTATGGCTACACCTTC. As protein: CSVSGAVSNYGYTF. This chain joins TRBV29-1 and TRBJ1-2; D is possibly TRBD1 (5 bases). The CDR3 spans 14 residues. Germline-derived CDR1 and CDR2 are SQVTM and ANQGSEA. The V gene lost 5 bases and the J gene lost 0 bases, with 13 bases spanning the gap.

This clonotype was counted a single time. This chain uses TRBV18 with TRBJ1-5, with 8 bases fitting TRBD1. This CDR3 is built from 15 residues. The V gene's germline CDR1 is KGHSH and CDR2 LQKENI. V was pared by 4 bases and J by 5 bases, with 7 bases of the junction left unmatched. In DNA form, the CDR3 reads TGTGCCAGCTCACGAAACTCGGGACAGGATCAGCCCCAGCATTTT. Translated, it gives CASSRNSGQDQPQHF.

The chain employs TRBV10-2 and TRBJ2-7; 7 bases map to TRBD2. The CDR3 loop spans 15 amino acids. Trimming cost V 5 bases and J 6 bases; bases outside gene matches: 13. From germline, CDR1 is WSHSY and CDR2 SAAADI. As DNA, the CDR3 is TGCGCCAGCAGTCCGAGCGGGAACGGTGGGGGCGAGCAGTACTTC. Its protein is CASSPSGNGGGEQYF.

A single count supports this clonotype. The CDR3 here is CSARVGASSYNEQFF. The CDR3 bases are TGCAGTGCTAGAGTCGGTGCGAGCTCCTACAATGAGCAGTTCTTC. V is TRBV20-1 and J is TRBJ2-1, with D unclear. Trimming shortened V by 1 base and J by 0 bases, and 10 bases separated the two germline ends. The CDR3 is 15 residues long. Per the germline V gene, CDR1 is DFQATT and CDR2 is SNEGSKA (reference sequence).

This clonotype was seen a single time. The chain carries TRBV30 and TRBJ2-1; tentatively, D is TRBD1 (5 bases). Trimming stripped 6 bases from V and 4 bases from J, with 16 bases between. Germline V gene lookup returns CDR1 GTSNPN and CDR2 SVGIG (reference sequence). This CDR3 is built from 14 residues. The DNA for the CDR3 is TGTGCCTGCCAGGGTGAGCGAGAGTACAATGAGCAGTTCTTC. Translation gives CACQGEREYNEQFF. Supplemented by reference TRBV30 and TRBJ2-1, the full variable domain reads SQTIHQWPATLVQPVGSPLSLECTVEGTSNPNLYWYRQAAGRGLQLLFYSVGIGQISSEVPQNLSASRPQDRQFILSSKKLLLSDSGFYLCACQGEREYNEQFFGPGTRLTVL.

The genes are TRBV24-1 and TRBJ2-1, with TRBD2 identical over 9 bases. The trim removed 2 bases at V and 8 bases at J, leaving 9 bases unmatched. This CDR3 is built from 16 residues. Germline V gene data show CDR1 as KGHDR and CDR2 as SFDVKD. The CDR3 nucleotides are TGTGCCACCAGTGATTCCGGGCGGGGGGGCCACGATGAGCAGTTCTTC. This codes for CATSDSGRGGHDEQFF.

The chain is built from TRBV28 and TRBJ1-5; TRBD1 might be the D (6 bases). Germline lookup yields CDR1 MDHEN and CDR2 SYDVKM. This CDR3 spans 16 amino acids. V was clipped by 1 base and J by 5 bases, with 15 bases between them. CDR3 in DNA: TGTGCCAGCAGTTTATCCCCCCGGGGGCCTCATCAGCCCCAGCATTTT. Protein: CASSLSPRGPHQPQHF.